The T cell receptor (beta chain) described here comes from a study of T cells after yellow fever vaccination. The CDR3 extends over 16 amino acids. The germline CDR1 and CDR2 sequences are SEHNR and FQNEAQ (reference sequence). Trimming shortened V by 5 bases and J by 1 base, and 17 bases separated the two germline ends. MiXCR, applied by TCRdb to the 5' RACE reads, yields one record per CDR3 protein. The data show about 350,000 distinct CDR3 sequences, 7% to 10% seen once. The material was PBMCs, obtained 45 days after the first yellow fever vaccination. This chain links TRBV7-9 with TRBJ2-5; D is ambiguous. The origin of this receptor is a man aged 18 to 30 who received the YFV17D yellow fever vaccine. The CDR3 region is CASSPADGPIQETQYF. The CDR3 DNA is TGTGCCAGCAGCCCGGCGGACGGACCGATCCAAGAGACCCAGTACTTC.